The 24 T cell receptor beta chains presented below share a single source sample, sequenced in a study of blood T cell repertoires in COVID-19. Measured with immunoSEQ multiplex PCR; TCRdb has only the in-frame clones, and not every one. The sample comprises around 150,000 clones, more than 60% of which are singletons, and around 3% rests with the top ten. The specimen was peripheral blood. The receptors were sampled from a man aged 70-80 years with acute or convalescent COVID-19.

The chain has TRBV5-5 and TRBJ2-3; TRBD2 matches at 13 bases. The CDR3 loop spans 15 amino acids. The J segment lost 5 bases and the V segment lost 4 bases, leaving 4 bases of the junction unmatched. Germline CDR1 SGHKS, CDR2 YYEKEE (reference sequence). As DNA, the CDR3 is TGTGCCAGCAGCGTTGGGACTAGCGGGGAAGATACGCAGTATTTT. Translation: CASSVGTSGEDTQYF.

V gene TRBV18 combines with J gene TRBJ2-5, with 7 bases matching TRBD2. CDR3 length: 16 residues. Losses at the gene ends were 5 bases for V and 0 bases for J; bases not matched to a gene: 9. Germline V lookup: CDR1 KGHSH, CDR2 LQKENI. In DNA form, the CDR3 reads TGTGCCAGCTCAGAAAACGCAGGGACTAACCAAGAGACCCAGTACTTC. Its protein product is CASSENAGTNQETQYF.

The chain recombines TRBV10-2 with TRBJ2-7; 9 bases align to TRBD2. CDR3 length equals 14 residues. Germline V gene data show CDR1 as WSHSY and CDR2 as SAAADI. Trimming at V came to 4 bases and at J to 4 bases, leaving 5 bases not matched to a gene. CDR3 sequence (DNA): TGCGCCAGCAGTGTATTAGCGGGGGAATACGAGCAGTACTTC. Its translation: CASSVLAGEYEQYF.

This clone was observed a handful of times. The rearrangement joins TRBV5-6 to TRBJ2-1; 14 bases agree with TRBD2. With 4 bases clipped from V and 6 bases from J, the junction kept 12 bases outside the gene matches. The CDR3 extends over 18 amino acids. Germline V gives CDR1 SGHDT, CDR2 YYEEEE. The CDR3 region is CASSPTGLAGGLGNEQFF. The DNA of the CDR3 is TGTGCCAGCAGCCCAACAGGACTAGCGGGAGGATTAGGCAATGAGCAGTTCTTC. The complete variable domain, with remaining parts taken from reference TRBV5-6 and TRBJ2-1, reads DAGVTQSPTHLIKTRGQQVTLRCSPKSGHDTVSWYQQALGQGPQFIFQYYEEEERQRGNFPDRFSGHQFPNYSSELNVNALLLGDSALYLCASSPTGLAGGLGNEQFFGPGTRLTVL.

V usage is TRBV7-8 and J usage is TRBJ2-3, with TRBD2 matching 12 bases. CDR1 SGHVS and CDR2 FQNEAQ come from the germline V gene. This CDR3 contains 16 residues. The J segment lost 5 bases and the V segment lost 1 base, leaving 4 bases of the junction unmatched. The CDR3 DNA follows: TGTGCCAGCAGCTTAGGACTAGCGGGAGCAGTAGATACGCAGTATTTT. Protein: CASSLGLAGAVDTQYF.

This clone has a handful of counts. The CDR3 spells CASSPTGDTDTQYF. The CDR3 DNA sequence: TGTGCCAGCAGCCCGACAGGGGACACAGATACGCAGTATTTT. The chain couples TRBV5-4 to TRBJ2-3; 8 positions match TRBD1. The CDR3 covers 14 residues. The ends lost 4 bases at V and 2 bases at J; junction bases unmatched: 3. From germline, CDR1 is SGHNT and CDR2 YYREEE (reference sequence). The full variable domain, in which reference TRBV5-4 and TRBJ2-3 provide the parts outside the CDR3, is ETGVTQSPTHLIKTRGQQVTLRCSSQSGHNTVSWYQQALGQGPQFIFQYYREEENGRGNFPPRFSGLQFPNYSSELNVNALELDDSALYLCASSPTGDTDTQYFGPGTRLTVL.

A few counts support this clone. V is TRBV5-6 and J is TRBJ1-2, with 9 bases lining up with TRBD1. The germline gives CDR1 SGHDT, CDR2 YYEEEE. The J segment lost 6 bases and the V segment lost 3 bases, leaving 6 bases of the junction unmatched. The CDR3 is 14 amino acids. The CDR3 coding sequence is TGTGCCAGCAGCTACGGGACAGGGTCGGATGGCTACACCTTC. Protein: CASSYGTGSDGYTF.

This clone was detected once. The chain couples TRBV7-9 to TRBJ2-1; 11 bases are shared with TRBD2. CDR1 is SEHNR, CDR2 FQNEAQ, per germline (reference sequence). The CDR3 has 16 residues. With 5 bases clipped from V and 6 bases from J, the junction kept 9 bases outside the gene matches. This chain's CDR3 is CASSKLAGGLPNEQFF. For the CDR3, the DNA is TGTGCCAGCAGCAAATTAGCGGGAGGGCTCCCCAATGAGCAGTTCTTC.

The rearrangement links TRBV14 to TRBJ2-2; TRBD2 agrees at 8 bases. V shed 0 bases and J 6 bases; nucleotides not matched to a gene: 9. The germline CDR1 and CDR2 sequences are SGHDN and FVKESK. The CDR3 has 17 amino acids. The CDR3 DNA is TGTGCCAGCAGCCAAGAAATACCGGGGGGGCCTTCCGGGGAGCTGTTTTTT. Amino acids: CASSQEIPGGPSGELFF. Looking up the rest from reference TRBV14 and TRBJ2-2 gives the full variable domain: EAGVTQFPSHSVIEKGQTVTLRCDPISGHDNLYWYRRVMGKEIKFLLHFVKESKQDESGMPNNRFLAERTGGTYSTLKVQPAELEDSGVYFCASSQEIPGGPSGELFFGEGSRLTVL.

J is TRBJ1-4 and V is TRBV3-1 (or the pseudogene TRBV3-2); 10 nucleotides align to TRBD1. The CDR3 contains 16 residues. Trimming at V came to 4 bases and at J to 5 bases, leaving 7 bases not matched to a gene. Germline values: CDR1 LGHDT, CDR2 YNNKEL (reference sequence). The CDR3 sequence is CASSLVGDRGNEKLFF. The DNA of the CDR3 is TGTGCCAGCAGCCTGGTTGGGGACAGGGGAAATGAAAAACTGTTTTTT.

V and J are TRBV5-5 and TRBJ1-3; D unclear. The CDR3 has 14 residues. Germline-derived CDR1 and CDR2 are SGHKS and YYEKEE (reference sequence). With 7 bases removed from V and 4 bases from J, the gap between germline ends came to 15 bases. CDR3 sequence reads: CASEAAPTGNTIYF. The CDR3, as DNA: TGTGCCAGCGAGGCGGCCCCCACGGGAAACACCATATATTTT.

This clone has just a few counts. V gene TRBV5-1 combines with J gene TRBJ2-7, with 8 nucleotides matching TRBD2. Trimming cost V 2 bases and J 5 bases; bases outside gene matches: 3. Germline CDR1 reads SGHRS; CDR2 reads YFSETQ. CDR3 length: 13 residues. The DNA of the CDR3 is TGCGCCAGCAGCTTTAGCGGGATCGACGAGCAGTACTTC. Protein: CASSFSGIDEQYF. Using reference TRBV5-1 and TRBJ2-7 for the parts outside the CDR3, the full variable domain is KAGVTQTPRYLIKTRGQQVTLSCSPISGHRSVSWYQQTPGQGLQFLFEYFSETQRNKGNFPGRFSGRQFSNSRSEMNVSTLELGDSALYLCASSFSGIDEQYFGPGTRLTVT.

The chain links TRBV21-1 to TRBJ1-4; TRBD1 was called by the table and not checked on the DNA. TRBV21-1 is deemed a pseudogene. The CDR3 totals 15 residues. CDR3 sequence (DNA): TGTGCCAGCACCACCGGGACAGAGATTAATGAAAAACTGTTTTTT. Translating gives CASTTGTEINEKLFF.

The V call is TRBV4-2, the J call TRBJ1-1, with D possibly being TRBD1 (5 bases). The CDR3 spans 14 residues. Trimming shortened V by 2 bases and J by 3 bases, and 10 bases separated the two germline ends. CDR1 and CDR2 (germline): LGHNA, YNFKEQ. In DNA form, the CDR3 reads TGTGCCAGCAGCCAAATGGGGGGTGACACTGAAGCTTTCTTT. Translating gives CASSQMGGDTEAFF.

The V gene is TRBV28, the J gene TRBJ2-2, with D tentatively TRBD1 (6 bases). The CDR3 extends over 16 amino acids. The ends were cut back, 6 bases at V and 0 bases at J, with 14 bases in the middle. Germline CDR1 MDHEN, CDR2 SYDVKM. The DNA for the CDR3 is TGTGCCAGCAGCCAGTCCGGGACACCGAACACCGGGGAGCTGTTTTTT. The encoded protein is CASSQSGTPNTGELFF. The full variable domain, with the rest looked up from reference TRBV28 and TRBJ2-2, is DVKVTQSSRYLVKRTGEKVFLECVQDMDHENMFWYRQDPGLGLRLIYFSYDVKMKEKGDIPEGYSVSREKKERFSLILESASTNQTSMYLCASSQSGTPNTGELFFGEGSRLTVL.

The V gene is TRBV9, the J gene TRBJ2-5, with TRBD1 matching 9 bases. This CDR3 contains 14 residues. V trimming: 3 bases; J trimming: 4 bases; junction bases outside the gene matches: 4. CDR1 SGDLS and CDR2 YYNGEE come from the germline V gene. The CDR3 sequence: CASSEQTGGETQYF. The CDR3 nucleotides are TGTGCCAGCAGCGAGCAGACAGGGGGAGAGACCCAGTACTTC.

This sequence joins TRBV7-8 and TRBJ1-4; D is uncertain. Trimming stripped 5 bases from V and 7 bases from J, with 8 bases between. The germline gives CDR1 SGHVS, CDR2 FQNEAQ. The CDR3 totals 12 residues. The CDR3 DNA reads as TGTGCCAGCAGCCAACCAGGTGAAAAACTGTTTTTT. It specifies CASSQPGEKLFF.

The gene calls are TRBV7-9 and TRBJ1-4, with D perhaps matching TRBD1 (6 bases). The germline gives CDR1 SEHNR, CDR2 FQNEAQ (reference sequence). V lost 5 bases, J lost 5 bases, and 18 bases lay in between. The CDR3 runs 16 residues. The CDR3 spells CASSQGTPERNEKLFF. CDR3 bases: TGTGCCAGCAGCCAAGGGACACCAGAACGGAATGAAAAACTGTTTTTT.

The chain employs TRBV5-1 and TRBJ1-4; 8 bases align to TRBD1. The CDR3 contains 17 residues. Germline trimming cut 0 bases from V and 3 bases from J; bases unmatched to any gene: 7. The V gene's germline CDR1 is SGHRS and CDR2 YFSETQ. The chain's CDR3 is CASSLVAQGAANEKLFF. The DNA for the CDR3 is TGCGCCAGCAGCTTGGTAGCGCAGGGGGCTGCTAATGAAAAACTGTTTTTT.

This clone was counted a single time. The chain is built from TRBV19 and TRBJ2-7; 12 bases map to TRBD2. Germline lookup yields CDR1 LNHDA and CDR2 SQIVND (reference sequence). The CDR3 length is 14 residues. J lost 5 bases, V lost 4 bases, and 3 bases had no gene match. The CDR3 DNA is TGTGCCAGTAGTACTAGCGGGAGGGTAGACGAGCAGTACTTC. This gives the protein CASSTSGRVDEQYF.

The rearrangement joins TRBV5-8 to TRBJ1-3; no definite D call. V lost 0 bases and J 0 bases, leaving 4 bases between the germline ends. This CDR3 comprises 14 residues. The germline V gene encodes CDR1 SGHTS and CDR2 YDEGEE. The DNA of the CDR3 is TGTGCCAGCAGCTTGGGTTACTCTGGAAACACCATATATTTT. Protein sequence: CASSLGYSGNTIYF.

This chain joins TRBV11-3 and TRBJ1-3, with TRBD1 as a possible D gene (6 bases). Trimming took 5 bases from V and 0 from J, leaving 11 bases between them. CDR1 SGHNT and CDR2 YENEEA come from the germline V gene. This CDR3 is 15 amino acids long. CDR3 nucleotides: TGTGCCAGCAGCCAAGGGGGTTCCTCTGGAAACACCATATATTTT. It yields the protein CASSQGGSSGNTIYF.

This clone was seen only a few times. The chain carries TRBV27 and TRBJ1-2; tentatively, D is TRBD1 (5 bases). With 2 bases removed from V and 4 bases from J, the gap between germline ends came to 14 bases. Germline V lookup: CDR1 MNHEY, CDR2 SMNVEV (reference sequence). The CDR3 runs 15 residues. The DNA for the CDR3 is TGTGCCAGCAGTTTACGACGCGGGGGGGTCTATGGCTACACCTTC. It translates to CASSLRRGGVYGYTF.

The CDR3 nucleotides are TGTGCCAGCAGTGAGAGACTCTGGACAGCTATGAACACTGAAGCTTTCTTT. As protein: CASSERLWTAMNTEAFF. V and J are TRBV6-1 and TRBJ1-1; weak D call: TRBD1 (6 bases). From germline, CDR1 is MNHNS and CDR2 SASEGT. Trimming cost V 3 bases and J 0 bases, with 17 bases left between them. This CDR3 comprises 17 residues.